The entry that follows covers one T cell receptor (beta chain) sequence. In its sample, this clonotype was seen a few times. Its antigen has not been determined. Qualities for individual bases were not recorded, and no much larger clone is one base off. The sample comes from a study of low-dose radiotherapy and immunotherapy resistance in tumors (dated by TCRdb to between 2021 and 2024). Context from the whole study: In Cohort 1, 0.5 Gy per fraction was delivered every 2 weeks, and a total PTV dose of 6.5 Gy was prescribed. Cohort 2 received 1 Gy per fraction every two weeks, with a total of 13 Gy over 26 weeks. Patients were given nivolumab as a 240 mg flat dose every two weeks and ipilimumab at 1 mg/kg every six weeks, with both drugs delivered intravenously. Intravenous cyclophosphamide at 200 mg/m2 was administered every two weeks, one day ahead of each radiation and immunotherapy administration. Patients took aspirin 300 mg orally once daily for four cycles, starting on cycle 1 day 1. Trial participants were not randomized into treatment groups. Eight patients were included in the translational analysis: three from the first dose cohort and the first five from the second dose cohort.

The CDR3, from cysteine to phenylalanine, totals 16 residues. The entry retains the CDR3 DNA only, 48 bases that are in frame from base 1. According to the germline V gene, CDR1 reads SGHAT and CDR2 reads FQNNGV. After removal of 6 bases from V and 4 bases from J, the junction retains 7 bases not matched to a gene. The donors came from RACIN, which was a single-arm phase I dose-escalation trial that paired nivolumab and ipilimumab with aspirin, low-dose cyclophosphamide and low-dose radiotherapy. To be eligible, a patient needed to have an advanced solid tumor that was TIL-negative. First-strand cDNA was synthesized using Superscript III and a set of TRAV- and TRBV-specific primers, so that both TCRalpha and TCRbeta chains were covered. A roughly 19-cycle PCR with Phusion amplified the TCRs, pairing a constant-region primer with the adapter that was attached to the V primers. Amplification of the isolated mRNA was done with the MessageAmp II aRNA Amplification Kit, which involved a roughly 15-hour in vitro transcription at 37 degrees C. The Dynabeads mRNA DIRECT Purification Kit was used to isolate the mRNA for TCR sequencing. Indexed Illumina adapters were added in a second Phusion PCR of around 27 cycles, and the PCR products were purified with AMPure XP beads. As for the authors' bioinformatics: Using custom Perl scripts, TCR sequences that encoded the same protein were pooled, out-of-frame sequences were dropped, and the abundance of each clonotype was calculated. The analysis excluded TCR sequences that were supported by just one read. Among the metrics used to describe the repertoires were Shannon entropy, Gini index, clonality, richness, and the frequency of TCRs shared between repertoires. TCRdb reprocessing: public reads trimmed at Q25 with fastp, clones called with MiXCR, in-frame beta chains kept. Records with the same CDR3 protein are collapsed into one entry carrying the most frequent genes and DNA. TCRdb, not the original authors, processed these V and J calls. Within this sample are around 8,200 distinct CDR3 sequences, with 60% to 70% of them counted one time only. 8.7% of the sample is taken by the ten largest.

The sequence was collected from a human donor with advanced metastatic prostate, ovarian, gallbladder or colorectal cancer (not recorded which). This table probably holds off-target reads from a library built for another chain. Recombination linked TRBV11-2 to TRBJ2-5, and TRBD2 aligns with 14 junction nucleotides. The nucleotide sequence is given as TGTGCCAGCAGACTGGGACTAGCGGGAGATCGAGAGACCCAGTACTTC. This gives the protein CASRLGLAGDRETQYF.